This entry lists 8 T cell receptor beta chains sequenced from one sample in a study of neurological immune-mediated disorders (dated by TCRdb to between 2019 and 2020). The library came from 5' RACE. The sequencer was an Illumina HiSeq 2500. The raw public data were reprocessed by TCRdb itself: fastp quality trimming at Q25, MiXCR clonotype calling, in-frame beta chains only. Entries that share a CDR3 protein sequence are merged under the most common genes and DNA. The sample table contains around 55,000 distinct CDR3 sequences; only one count was recorded for 3.5% to 4% of them. The ten largest clones take up about 2% of the sample. Sequenced input: CD4+ T cells from blood. The receptors stem from a woman between 40 and 50 years old with multiple sclerosis.

This clonotype occurred many times. The rearrangement uses TRBV12-3 or TRBV12-4 and TRBJ1-1; weak D call: TRBD1 (5 bases). With 7 bases removed from V and 7 bases from J, the gap between germline ends came to 19 bases. This CDR3 has 14 residues. CDR3 nucleotides: TGTGCCAGCACTAACAGAGGGGTGCCCGGTGAAGCTTTCTTT. This codes for CASTNRGVPGEAFF.

This clonotype was seen repeatedly, ten times or more. The chain is built from TRBV11-2 and TRBJ2-5; 10 bases fit TRBD2. CDR3 size: 15 residues. Germline V lookup: CDR1 SGHAT, CDR2 FQNNGV. J lost 5 bases, V lost 2 bases, and 5 bases had no gene match. CDR3 nucleotide sequence: TGTGCCAGCAGCTTAAGCGGGGGGGCAGAGGAGACCCAGTACTTC. This gives the protein CASSLSGGAEETQYF.

Many counts were recorded for this clonotype. The V call is TRBV10-3, the J call TRBJ2-4; D remains ambiguous. Germline CDR1 ENHRY, CDR2 SYGVKD. Trimming took 0 bases from V and 0 from J, leaving 6 bases between them. The CDR3 is 15 amino acids. CDR3 bases: TGTGCCATCAGTGAGTCGATGGTAGCCAAAAACATTCAGTACTTC. It translates to CAISESMVAKNIQYF.

This clonotype was counted ten times or more. V and J are TRBV15 and TRBJ1-1; D possibly corresponds to TRBD1 (5 bases). Looked up from germline, CDR1 is LNHNV and CDR2 is YYDKDF (reference sequence). With 5 bases removed from V and 1 base from J, the gap between germline ends came to 17 bases. This CDR3 is 16 amino acids long. The chain's CDR3 is CATSGDSANTNTEAFF. CDR3 coding DNA: TGTGCCACCAGCGGCGACAGTGCCAACACGAACACTGAAGCTTTCTTT.

This clonotype was recorded many times. The genes are TRBV7-7 and TRBJ2-7, with TRBD2 matching over 12 bases. Germline values: CDR1 SSHAT, CDR2 FNYEAQ (reference sequence). The CDR3 length is 13 residues. V shed 5 bases and J 6 bases; nucleotides not matched to a gene: 2. The CDR3 is CASSAGLAGEQYF. The CDR3 nucleotides are TGTGCCAGCAGCGCGGGACTAGCGGGCGAGCAGTACTTC.

This clonotype came up many times. The chain carries TRBV7-9 and TRBJ2-7; no reliable D call. V was trimmed by 6 bases and J by 2 bases, leaving 8 bases between them. CDR1 and CDR2 (germline): SEHNR, FQNEAQ (reference sequence). The CDR3 is 12 residues long. CDR3 residues: CASSRSTYEQYF. Written as DNA, the CDR3 is TGTGCCAGCAGTCGTAGTACCTACGAGCAGTACTTC.

This clonotype was observed at least ten times. The rearrangement uses TRBV9 and TRBJ2-3, with 10 bases that match TRBD2. CDR3 length: 17 amino acids. V trimming: 3 bases; J trimming: 4 bases; junction bases outside the gene matches: 11. Germline CDR1 reads SGDLS; CDR2 reads YYNGEE. The CDR3 protein is CASSASRASGGSDTQYF. DNA for the CDR3: TGTGCCAGCAGCGCCTCGAGGGCTAGCGGGGGATCAGATACGCAGTATTTT.

In this sample, this clonotype turned up many times. This chain uses TRBV6-6 with TRBJ1-1, with 11 bases lining up with TRBD1. Germline loops: CDR1 MNHNY, CDR2 SVGAGI (reference sequence). This CDR3 is 12 amino acids long. V shed 4 bases and J 11 bases; nucleotides not matched to a gene: 3. The CDR3 sequence: CASSSGQGAAFF. CDR3 nucleotides: TGTGCCAGCAGTTCCGGACAGGGGGCGGCTTTCTTT.